The 31 T cell receptor beta chains below were found in one sample sequenced in a study of cytomegalovirus exposure and HLA in healthy donors. Researchers ran the PCR with 60 Vbeta and 13 Jbeta primers. Libraries were prepared by immunoSEQ multiplex PCR; TCRdb keeps only in-frame clonotypes and omits some of them. Of approximately 140,000 clones listed, approximately 85% are singletons. Source material: PBMCs. These receptors came from a man in his forties or fifties in good health and CMV-seropositive.

The chain combines TRBV18 with TRBJ1-6; no reliable D call. Germline V CDR1 and CDR2: KGHSH, LQKENI. Trimming pared 6 bases from V and 8 bases from J, leaving 11 bases between. CDR3 length: 13 amino acids. CDR3 in DNA: TGTGCCAGCTCCCCGCTGCCGGATTCACCCCTCCACTTT. Protein sequence: CASSPLPDSPLHF.

The chain's CDR3 is CASSFGGGAWNEQFF. CDR3 in DNA: TGTGCCAGCAGCTTCGGAGGGGGCGCATGGAATGAGCAGTTCTTC. The chain couples TRBV5-6 to TRBJ2-1, with D possibly TRBD1 on 7 matching bases. The germline V and J ends were trimmed by 2 bases and 7 bases, with 16 bases remaining between them. Germline V gives CDR1 SGHDT, CDR2 YYEEEE. CDR3 length: 15 residues.

This chain connects TRBV19 to TRBJ1-5; unclear D gene. The CDR3 sequence is 14 residues long. The germline V gene has CDR1 LNHDA and CDR2 SQIVND (reference sequence). V was pared by 5 bases and J by 0 bases, with 8 bases between. This chain's CDR3 is CASSWATSNQPQHF. CDR3 sequence (DNA): TGTGCCAGTAGTTGGGCTACTAGCAATCAGCCCCAGCATTTT.

The V call is TRBV5-1, the J call TRBJ2-3; D is possibly TRBD2 (5 bases). The germline gives CDR1 SGHRS, CDR2 YFSETQ. The V end was cut by 1 base, the J end by 0 bases, with 9 bases between. This CDR3 is 15 amino acids long. The CDR3, as DNA: TGCGCCAGCAGCTTGTTAAGGACTAGCACAGATACGCAGTATTTT. It yields the protein CASSLLRTSTDTQYF.

The chain combines TRBV6-5 with TRBJ1-5; maybe TRBD1 (5 bases). This CDR3 is 14 amino acids long. Germline V gene data show CDR1 as MNHEY and CDR2 as SVGAGI. V lost 0 bases and J 7 bases, leaving 10 bases between the germline ends. CDR3 protein: CASSYSSGVQPQHF. As DNA, the CDR3 is TGTGCCAGCAGTTACTCGTCGGGGGTACAGCCCCAGCATTTT.

The chain links TRBV28 to TRBJ2-5; weak D call: TRBD1 (7 bases). V was pared by 3 bases and J by 5 bases, with 16 bases between. CDR3 length equals 15 residues. Germline V gene lookup returns CDR1 MDHEN and CDR2 SYDVKM. The CDR3 region is CASSLAGGSVETQYF. For the CDR3, the DNA is TGTGCCAGCAGTTTGGCAGGGGGGTCAGTGGAGACCCAGTACTTC.

The CDR3 protein is CASSLDGTGTYEQYF. CDR3 bases: TGTGCCAGCAGTTTAGATGGGACAGGAACCTACGAGCAGTACTTC. The chain couples TRBV28 to TRBJ2-7, with 8 bases matching TRBD1. The CDR3 is made up of 15 amino acids. The J segment lost 2 bases and the V segment lost 2 bases, leaving 5 bases of the junction unmatched. Looked up from germline, CDR1 is MDHEN and CDR2 is SYDVKM.

The chain uses TRBV5-4 and TRBJ2-5, with TRBD1 matching 9 bases. Germline values: CDR1 SGHNT, CDR2 YYREEE (reference sequence). The CDR3 runs 14 residues. Germline trimming cut 4 bases from V and 11 bases from J; bases unmatched to any gene: 12. In DNA form, the CDR3 reads TGTGCCAGCAGCCCTGGGACAGGGAAAGATGAGCAGTACTTC. Its translation: CASSPGTGKDEQYF.

The CDR3 is CASSAGQGFGELFF. The CDR3 nucleotides are TGTGCCAGCAGCGCGGGACAGGGGTTCGGGGAGCTGTTTTTT. The chain joins TRBV9 to TRBJ2-2; 10 bases fit TRBD1. CDR3 length: 14 amino acids. After removal of 3 bases from V and 7 bases from J, the junction contained 3 bases not matched to a gene. The germline V gene encodes CDR1 SGDLS and CDR2 YYNGEE.

This clone was seen a few times. This CDR3 reads CASSQLAGGLIPYEQYF. The DNA of the CDR3 is TGCGCCAGCAGCCAACTAGCGGGAGGCCTAATCCCCTACGAGCAGTACTTC. V gene TRBV4-1 combines with J gene TRBJ2-7; 11 nucleotides line up with TRBD2. Germline trimming cut 2 bases from V and 2 bases from J; bases unmatched to any gene: 8. Germline CDR1 is MGHRA and CDR2 is YSYEKL. The CDR3 spans 17 residues.

The rearrangement uses TRBV7-8 and TRBJ2-2; no firm D call. Deletions cut 5 bases from V and 5 bases from J, with 9 bases between. The V gene's germline CDR1 is SGHVS and CDR2 FQNEAQ. CDR3 length equals 13 residues. CDR3 sequence reads: CASSLQLTGELFF. In nucleotides, the CDR3 is TGTGCCAGCAGCCTACAGTTAACCGGGGAGCTGTTTTTT.

The chain uses TRBV5-6 and TRBJ2-3, with TRBD2 matching 11 bases. This CDR3 region has 17 residues. In germline, CDR1 is SGHDT, CDR2 YYEEEE. Trimming at V came to 1 base and at J to 5 bases, leaving 9 bases not matched to a gene. The chain's CDR3 is CASSLLSSGRAVDTQYF. CDR3 DNA sequence: TGTGCCAGCAGCTTGTTAAGTAGCGGGAGGGCCGTAGATACGCAGTATTTT.

The chain carries TRBV7-2 and TRBJ2-7; 7 bases align to TRBD1. CDR1 SGHTA and CDR2 FQGNSA come from the germline V gene. This CDR3 is 14 amino acids long. The trim removed 6 bases at V and 3 bases at J, leaving 8 bases unmatched. CDR3 region: CASSSGTAYYEQYF. In DNA form, the CDR3 reads TGTGCCAGCAGTTCCGGGACAGCTTACTACGAGCAGTACTTC. The entire variable domain, with the rest obtained from reference TRBV7-2 and TRBJ2-7, is as follows: GAGVSQSPSNKVTEKGKDVELRCDPISGHTALYWYRQSLGQGLEFLIYFQGNSAPDKSGLPSDRFSAERTGGSVSTLTIQRTQQEDSAVYLCASSSGTAYYEQYFGPGTRLTVT.

The chain uses TRBV6-1 and TRBJ1-1, with D possibly TRBD1 on 6 matching bases. Germline lookup yields CDR1 MNHNS and CDR2 SASEGT. The CDR3 has 13 residues. With 4 bases removed from V and 7 bases from J, the gap between germline ends came to 13 bases. The CDR3: CASSVRQVREAFF. The CDR3 DNA is TGTGCCAGCAGTGTACGACAGGTCCGTGAAGCTTTCTTT.

V usage is TRBV7-8 and J usage is TRBJ1-5; 7 nucleotides match TRBD1. Germline V gives CDR1 SGHVS, CDR2 FQNEAQ. The CDR3 runs 14 residues. V dropped 4 bases and J dropped 3; count of bases not matched to a gene: 3. The CDR3 spells CASSSDRINQPQHF. The CDR3 nucleotides read TGTGCCAGCAGCTCGGACAGGATCAATCAGCCCCAGCATTTT.

This chain's CDR3 is CASSLRTGLAGYNEQFF. For the CDR3, the DNA is TGTGCCAGCAGTTTAAGGACGGGACTAGCGGGATACAATGAGCAGTTCTTC. The chain has TRBV28 and TRBJ2-1, with TRBD2 matching over 13 bases. With 2 bases clipped from V and 4 bases from J, the junction kept 5 bases outside the gene matches. The CDR3 is made up of 17 amino acids. Germline CDR1 MDHEN, CDR2 SYDVKM. Full variable domain (outside the CDR3, taken from reference TRBV28 and TRBJ2-1): DVKVTQSSRYLVKRTGEKVFLECVQDMDHENMFWYRQDPGLGLRLIYFSYDVKMKEKGDIPEGYSVSREKKERFSLILESASTNQTSMYLCASSLRTGLAGYNEQFFGPGTRLTVL.

V and J are TRBV11-2 and TRBJ2-1, with D possibly TRBD2 on 6 matching bases. Germline V lookup: CDR1 SGHAT, CDR2 FQNNGV. Trimming stripped 1 base from V and 4 bases from J, with 11 bases between. CDR3 size: 15 residues. The DNA of the CDR3 is TGTGCCAGCAGCTTAGGGACTACATCTTACAATGAGCAGTTCTTC. Its protein product is CASSLGTTSYNEQFF.

The CDR3 here is CASSLWRGRATDTQYF. The CDR3 DNA sequence: TGTGCCAGCAGTTTATGGAGGGGGCGGGCGACAGATACGCAGTATTTT. This chain uses TRBV28 with TRBJ2-3; 7 bases fit TRBD1. Per germline, CDR1 MDHEN and CDR2 SYDVKM. CDR3 length: 16 residues. V dropped 0 bases and J dropped 3; count of bases not matched to a gene: 6. Drawing the rest from reference TRBV28 and TRBJ2-3, the complete variable domain is DVKVTQSSRYLVKRTGEKVFLECVQDMDHENMFWYRQDPGLGLRLIYFSYDVKMKEKGDIPEGYSVSREKKERFSLILESASTNQTSMYLCASSLWRGRATDTQYFGPGTRLTVL.

The chain combines TRBV5-1 with TRBJ2-5, with a tentative D call TRBD1 (7 bases). The CDR3 runs 15 residues. V was clipped by 1 base and J by 3 bases, with 13 bases between them. Per the germline V gene, CDR1 is SGHRS and CDR2 is YFSETQ. Here the CDR3 reads CASSLSGGFEETQYF. CDR3 nucleotides: TGCGCCAGCAGCTTGTCAGGGGGGTTTGAAGAGACCCAGTACTTC. The full variable domain, with the rest looked up from reference TRBV5-1 and TRBJ2-5, is KAGVTQTPRYLIKTRGQQVTLSCSPISGHRSVSWYQQTPGQGLQFLFEYFSETQRNKGNFPGRFSGRQFSNSRSEMNVSTLELGDSALYLCASSLSGGFEETQYFGPGTRLLVL.

V gene TRBV5-1 combines with J gene TRBJ2-7; no reliable D call. The CDR3 consists of 14 residues. V gave up 1 base and J gave up 0 bases, with 8 bases separating them. The germline CDR1 and CDR2 sequences are SGHRS and YFSETQ. The CDR3 DNA is TGCGCCAGCAGCTTGTCCCAAAACTCCTACGAGCAGTACTTC. It is translated as CASSLSQNSYEQYF.

V and J are TRBV28 and TRBJ2-3, with 7 bases identical to TRBD1. The V gene end was trimmed by 3 bases and the J gene end by 3 bases; junction bases not matched to a gene: 33. CDR1 is MDHEN, CDR2 SYDVKM, per germline. The CDR3 is 24 amino acids. The CDR3 spells CASSLSPDGWNLGGRGGGTDTQYF. The CDR3 DNA reads TGTGCCAGCAGTTTGTCTCCCGATGGCTGGAATTTAGGGGGCAGGGGTGGTGGGACAGATACGCAGTATTTT.

This clone was detected a few times. This sequence joins TRBV5-5 and TRBJ2-7; TRBD2 matches 12 bases. This CDR3 comprises 15 residues. The trim removed 0 bases at V and 3 bases at J, leaving 1 base unmatched. Germline V gene lookup returns CDR1 SGHKS and CDR2 YYEKEE (reference sequence). This CDR3 reads CASSLGLAGDYEQYF. CDR3 sequence (DNA): TGTGCCAGCAGCTTGGGACTAGCGGGAGACTACGAGCAGTACTTC.

The rearrangement links TRBV5-1 to TRBJ2-7; 7 bases are a match to TRBD2. Unmatched junction bases numbered 5, after V lost 1 base and J lost 4 bases. Germline V gives CDR1 SGHRS, CDR2 YFSETQ. The CDR3 has 14 amino acids. CDR3 DNA: TGCGCCAGCAGCTTGAGCGGGACTGCTTACGAGCAGTACTTC. Its protein is CASSLSGTAYEQYF.

The V and J genes are TRBV14 and TRBJ2-3, with 12 bases lining up with TRBD2. The CDR3 has 17 residues. Per the germline V gene, CDR1 is SGHDN and CDR2 is FVKESK. V dropped 1 base and J dropped 5; count of bases not matched to a gene: 7. CDR3 in amino acids: CASSQGLAGGPLDTQYF. The CDR3 DNA follows: TGTGCCAGCAGCCAAGGCCTAGCGGGAGGGCCGTTAGATACGCAGTATTTT. Full variable domain (rest looked up from reference TRBV14 and TRBJ2-3): EAGVTQFPSHSVIEKGQTVTLRCDPISGHDNLYWYRRVMGKEIKFLLHFVKESKQDESGMPNNRFLAERTGGTYSTLKVQPAELEDSGVYFCASSQGLAGGPLDTQYFGPGTRLTVL.

This chain uses TRBV20-1 with TRBJ2-5; D unresolved. The J call may be incorrect, as the DNA end agrees better with TRBJ2-7. Germline V CDR1 and CDR2: DFQATT, SNEGSKA (reference sequence). The CDR3 runs to 11 residues. The CDR3 loop reads CSAQADYEQYF. The CDR3 DNA follows: TGCAGTGCCCAAGCCGACTACGAGCAGTACTTC.

V usage is TRBV5-4 and J usage is TRBJ2-5; 11 bases map to TRBD2. This CDR3 is built from 15 residues. Germline V CDR1 and CDR2: SGHNT, YYREEE (reference sequence). V dropped 0 bases and J dropped 7; count of bases not matched to a gene: 5. The CDR3: CASSLDGLAGGTQYF. The DNA for the CDR3 is TGTGCCAGCAGCTTGGATGGTCTAGCGGGAGGGACCCAGTACTTC.

The CDR3 loop is CASSHPPLAGGPHEFF. In DNA form, the CDR3 reads TGTGCCAGCAGTCACCCCCCCCTAGCGGGAGGGCCCCACGAGTTCTTC. The rearrangement joins TRBV27 to TRBJ2-1; TRBD2 aligns across 12 bases. This CDR3 has 16 residues. J lost 14 bases, V lost 5 bases, and 16 bases had no gene match. The germline CDR1 and CDR2 sequences are MNHEY and SMNVEV (reference sequence).

V is TRBV5-4 and J is TRBJ2-7; 10 bases fit TRBD1. V trimming: 5 bases; J trimming: 1 base; junction bases outside the gene matches: 6. CDR3 size: 15 residues. The germline V gene encodes CDR1 SGHNT and CDR2 YYREEE (reference sequence). The CDR3 protein is CASSSDRGLSYEQYF. In DNA, the CDR3 is TGTGCCAGCAGTTCCGACAGGGGGCTTTCCTACGAGCAGTACTTC.

The chain joins TRBV5-4 to TRBJ2-3; 8 positions agree with TRBD2. This CDR3 region has 15 residues. V lost 5 bases and J lost 6; bases outside the gene matches: 11. Germline V gene data show CDR1 as SGHNT and CDR2 as YYREEE (reference sequence). DNA of the CDR3: TGTGCCAGCAGAGGTGTCGGGAGGGCAGGGGATACGCAGTATTTT. This translates into CASRGVGRAGDTQYF. The full variable domain, rest sourced from reference TRBV5-4 and TRBJ2-3, is ETGVTQSPTHLIKTRGQQVTLRCSSQSGHNTVSWYQQALGQGPQFIFQYYREEENGRGNFPPRFSGLQFPNYSSELNVNALELDDSALYLCASRGVGRAGDTQYFGPGTRLTVL.

The CDR3: CASSQESDIIYGYTF. For the CDR3, the DNA is TGTGCCAGCAGCCAAGAAAGTGACATCATCTATGGCTACACCTTC. This chain uses TRBV4-2 with TRBJ1-2; D unclear. CDR1 and CDR2 (germline): LGHNA, YNFKEQ. This CDR3 is built from 15 residues. Trimming removed 0 bases from V and 4 bases from J, with 12 bases in between.

This clone was found once. V gene TRBV19 combines with J gene TRBJ2-5, with D maybe TRBD1 (5 bases). Trimming cost V 4 bases and J 5 bases, with 8 bases left between them. Germline V gene lookup returns CDR1 LNHDA and CDR2 SQIVND (reference sequence). This CDR3 region has 12 residues. As DNA, the CDR3 is TGTGCCAGTAGTAAGACAGCTGAGACCCAGTACTTC. Amino acids: CASSKTAETQYF.